Below, 4 T cell receptor beta chains from the same sample are listed, as sequenced in a study of CD8 T cells in ankylosing spondylitis. Each CDR3 protein gets one entry after TCRdb re-called the 5' RACE reads with MiXCR. The sample shows 200,000 to 250,000 distinct CDR3 sequences, about 10% of them seen only once. The material sequenced was blood, either unsorted or a sorted T cell fraction (not recorded which). The receptor source for this set is a male donor with ankylosing spondylitis or in good health (not recorded which).

This clonotype was recorded at least ten times. V and J are TRBV5-1 and TRBJ2-1, with 12 bases matching TRBD2. V was clipped by 3 bases and J by 10 bases; unmatched bases: 5. Germline values: CDR1 SGHRS, CDR2 YFSETQ. The CDR3 is 14 residues long. This CDR3 is CASSYRLAGEEQFF. CDR3 DNA: TGCGCCAGCAGCTACCGACTAGCGGGGGAGGAGCAGTTCTTC.

This clonotype has at least ten counts. One end of the junction does not line up with germline, which may come from a read error. The J gene is TRBJ1-6, the V gene TRBV7-9; D is uncertain. The CDR3 is made up of 14 amino acids. The germline V gene encodes CDR1 SEHNR and CDR2 FQNEAQ (reference sequence). The CDR3 protein is CASRFGFSNSPLHF. DNA for the CDR3: TGTGCCAGCCGCTTTGGGTTTTCGAATTCACCCCTCCACTTT.

In this sample, this clonotype turned up many times. CDR3 residues: CASSEGGVSGNTIYF. CDR3 bases: TGTGCCAGCAGTGAAGGGGGTGTCTCTGGAAACACCATATATTTT. This chain joins TRBV12-3 or TRBV12-4 and TRBJ1-3; a weak D match, TRBD1 (6 bases). The CDR3 runs 15 residues. Trimming left V 5 bases short and J 0 bases short, with 11 bases between.

V gene TRBV27 combines with J gene TRBJ2-4; D is unresolved. V was clipped by 6 bases and J by 0 bases, with 12 bases between them. CDR1 and CDR2 (germline): MNHEY, SMNVEV (reference sequence). This CDR3 is 15 amino acids long. CDR3 nucleotides: TGTGCCAGCAGGGCGAGACAAGTAGCCAAAAACATTCAGTACTTC. This encodes CASRARQVAKNIQYF.